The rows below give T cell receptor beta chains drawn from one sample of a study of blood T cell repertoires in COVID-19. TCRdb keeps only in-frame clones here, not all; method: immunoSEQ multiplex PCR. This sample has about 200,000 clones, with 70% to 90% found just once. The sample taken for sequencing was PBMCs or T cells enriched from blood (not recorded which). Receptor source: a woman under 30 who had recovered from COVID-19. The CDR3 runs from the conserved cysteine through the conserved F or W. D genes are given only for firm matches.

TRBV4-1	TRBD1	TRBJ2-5	CASSEDRGQETQYF	TGCGCCAGCAGCGAAGACAGGGGGCAAGAGACCCAGTACTTC
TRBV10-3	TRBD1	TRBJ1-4	CAISQGQDNEKLFF	TGTGCCATCAGCCAGGGACAGGATAATGAAAAACTGTTTTTT
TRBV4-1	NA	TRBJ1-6	CASSPLWGGWNSPLHF	TGCGCCAGCAGCCCCTTGTGGGGGGGCTGGAATTCACCCCTCCACTTT
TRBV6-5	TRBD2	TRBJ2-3	CASSPGTSGGTQYF	TGTGCCAGCAGTCCAGGGACTAGCGGGGGGACGCAGTATTTT
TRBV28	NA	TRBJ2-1	CASSLYTDEQFF	TGTGCCAGCAGTTTATACACAGATGAGCAGTTCTTC
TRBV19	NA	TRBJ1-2	CASSWGGAGDGYTF	TGTGCCAGTAGTTGGGGGGGCGCGGGAGATGGCTACACCTTC
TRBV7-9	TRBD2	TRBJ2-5	CASSPGTGGPGQETQYF	TGTGCCAGCAGCCCCGGAACGGGGGGGCCCGGACAAGAGACCCAGTACTTC
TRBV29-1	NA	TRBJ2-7	CSVEGGQETYEQYF	TGCAGCGTTGAGGGAGGTCAGGAGACCTACGAGCAGTACTTC
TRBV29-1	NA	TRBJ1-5	CSVVYTYSNQPQHF	TGCAGCGTTGTATACACATATAGCAATCAGCCCCAGCATTTT
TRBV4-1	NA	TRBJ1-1	CASSLTGGMNTEAFF	TGCGCCAGCAGCCTTACTGGGGGGATGAACACTGAAGCTTTCTTT
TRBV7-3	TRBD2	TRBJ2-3	CASSRTSDTDTQYF	TGTGCCAGCAGTCGGACTAGCGACACAGATACGCAGTATTTT
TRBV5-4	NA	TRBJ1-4	CASSLGGATNEKLFF	TGTGCCAGCAGCTTGGGCGGTGCAACTAATGAAAAACTGTTTTTT
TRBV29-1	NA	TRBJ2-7	CSKGRPLVSEHYEQYF	TGCAGCAAAGGGAGGCCTTTGGTGTCAGAACACTACGAGCAGTACTTC
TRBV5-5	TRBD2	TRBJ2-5	CASSLVVGGGAEETQYF	TGTGCCAGCAGCCTGGTGGTCGGCGGGGGGGCTGAGGAGACCCAGTACTTC
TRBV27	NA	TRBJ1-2	CASSLAAGGSYGYTF	TGTGCCAGCAGTTTAGCTGCGGGGGGGTCCTATGGCTACACCTTC
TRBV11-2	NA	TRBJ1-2	CASSLGSVYGYTF	TGTGCCAGCAGCTTAGGATCGGTCTATGGCTACACCTTC
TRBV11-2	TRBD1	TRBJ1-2	CASSLVGTGGDYGYTF	TGTGCCAGCAGCTTAGTGGGGACAGGGGGAGACTATGGCTACACCTTC
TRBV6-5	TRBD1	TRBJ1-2	CASSYITGGIGYTF	TGTGCCAGCAGTTACATTACAGGGGGCATAGGCTACACCTTC
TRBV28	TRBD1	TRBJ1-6	CASLLGTGLISPLHF	TGTGCCAGCCTCCTCGGGACAGGGTTGATCTCACCCCTCCACTTT
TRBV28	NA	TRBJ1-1	CASSPLRLGAFF	TGTGCCAGCAGTCCCCTGAGGCTGGGAGCTTTCTTT
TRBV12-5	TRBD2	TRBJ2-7	CASGLVLGRGGHEQYF	TGTGCTAGTGGTTTGGTACTTGGACGGGGAGGGCACGAGCAGTACTTC
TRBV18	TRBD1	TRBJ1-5	CASSPGTGLNQPQHF	TGTGCCAGCTCACCGGGGACAGGTCTCAATCAGCCCCAGCATTTT